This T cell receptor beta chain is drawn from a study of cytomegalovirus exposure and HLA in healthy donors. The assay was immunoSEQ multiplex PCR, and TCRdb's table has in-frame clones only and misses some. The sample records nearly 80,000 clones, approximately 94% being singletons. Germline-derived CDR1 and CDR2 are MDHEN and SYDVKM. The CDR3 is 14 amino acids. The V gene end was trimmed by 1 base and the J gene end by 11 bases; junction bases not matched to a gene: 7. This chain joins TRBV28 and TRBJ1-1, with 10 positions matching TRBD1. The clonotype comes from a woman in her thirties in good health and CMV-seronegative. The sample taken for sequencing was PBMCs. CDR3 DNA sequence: TGTGCCAGCAGTTTATCGGAGGACAGGGGGTCGGCTTTCTTT. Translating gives CASSLSEDRGSAFF.